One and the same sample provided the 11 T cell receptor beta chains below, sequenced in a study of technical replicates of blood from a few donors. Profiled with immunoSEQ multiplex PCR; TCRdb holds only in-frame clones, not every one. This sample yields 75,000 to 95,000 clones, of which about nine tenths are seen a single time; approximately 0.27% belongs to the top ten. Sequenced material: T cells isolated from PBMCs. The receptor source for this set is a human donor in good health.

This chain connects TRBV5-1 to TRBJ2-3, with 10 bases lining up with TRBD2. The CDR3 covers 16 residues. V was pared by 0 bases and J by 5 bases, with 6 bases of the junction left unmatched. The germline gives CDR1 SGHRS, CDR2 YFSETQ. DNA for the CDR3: TGCGCCAGCAGCTTGGGTCTAGCGGGAGAAGGAGATACGCAGTATTTT. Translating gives CASSLGLAGEGDTQYF.

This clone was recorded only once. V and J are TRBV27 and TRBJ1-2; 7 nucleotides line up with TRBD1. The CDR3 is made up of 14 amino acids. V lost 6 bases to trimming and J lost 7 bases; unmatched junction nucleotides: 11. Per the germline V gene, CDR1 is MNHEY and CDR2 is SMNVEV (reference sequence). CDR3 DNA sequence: TGTGCCAGCAGCCCTAAGGGGCAGGGGGGTGGCTACACCTTC. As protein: CASSPKGQGGGYTF.

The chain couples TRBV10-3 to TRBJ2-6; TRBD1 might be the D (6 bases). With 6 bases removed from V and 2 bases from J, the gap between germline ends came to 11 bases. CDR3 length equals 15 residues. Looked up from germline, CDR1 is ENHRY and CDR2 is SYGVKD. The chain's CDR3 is CAIRETGPGANVLTF. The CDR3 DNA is TGTGCCATCAGGGAAACAGGGCCTGGGGCCAACGTCCTGACTTTC.

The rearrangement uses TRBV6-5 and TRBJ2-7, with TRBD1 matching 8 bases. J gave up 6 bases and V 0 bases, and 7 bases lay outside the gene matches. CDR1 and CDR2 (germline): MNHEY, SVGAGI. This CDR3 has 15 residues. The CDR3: CASSYSPQGAGEQYF. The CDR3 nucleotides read TGTGCCAGCAGTTACTCCCCGCAGGGGGCGGGCGAGCAGTACTTC.

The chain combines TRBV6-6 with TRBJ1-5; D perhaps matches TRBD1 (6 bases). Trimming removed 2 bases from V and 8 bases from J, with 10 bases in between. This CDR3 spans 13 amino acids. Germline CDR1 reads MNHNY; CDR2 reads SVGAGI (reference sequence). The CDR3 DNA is TGTGCCAGCAGTTACAAGGGGGTGGAGCCCCAGCATTTT. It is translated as CASSYKGVEPQHF.

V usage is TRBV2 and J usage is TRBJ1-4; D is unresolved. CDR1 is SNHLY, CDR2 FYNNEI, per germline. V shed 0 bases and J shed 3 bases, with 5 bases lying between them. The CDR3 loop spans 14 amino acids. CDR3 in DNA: TGTGCCAGCAGTGAAGCGCTATCTAATGAAAAACTGTTTTTT. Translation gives CASSEALSNEKLFF. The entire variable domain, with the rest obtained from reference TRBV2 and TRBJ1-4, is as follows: EPEVTQTPSHQVTQMGQEVILRCVPISNHLYFYWYRQILGQKVEFLVSFYNNEISEKSEIFDDQFSVERPDGSNFTLKIRSTKLEDSAMYFCASSEALSNEKLFFGSGTQLSVL.

The CDR3 is CASRTGGNTGELFF. The CDR3 coding sequence is TGTGCCAGTCGGACAGGGGGCAACACCGGGGAGCTGTTTTTT. The chain recombines TRBV2 with TRBJ2-2; TRBD1 agrees at 11 bases. This CDR3 contains 14 residues. Germline CDR1 SNHLY, CDR2 FYNNEI. V shed 9 bases, J shed 2 bases, and the junction held 2 bases outside the gene matches.

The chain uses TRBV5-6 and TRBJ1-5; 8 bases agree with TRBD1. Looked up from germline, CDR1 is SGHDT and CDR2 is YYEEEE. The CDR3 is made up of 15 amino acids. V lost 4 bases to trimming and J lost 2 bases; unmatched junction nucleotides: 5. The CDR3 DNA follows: TGTGCCAGCAGCAGAGGGACAGGCGGCAATCAGCCCCAGCATTTT. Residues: CASSRGTGGNQPQHF.

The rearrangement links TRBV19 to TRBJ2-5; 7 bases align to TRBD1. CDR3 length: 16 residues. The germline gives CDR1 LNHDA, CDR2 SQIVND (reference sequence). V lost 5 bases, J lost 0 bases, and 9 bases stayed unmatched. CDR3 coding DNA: TGTGCCAGTAGTCCTGGACAGGCATCATACCAAGAGACCCAGTACTTC. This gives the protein CASSPGQASYQETQYF.

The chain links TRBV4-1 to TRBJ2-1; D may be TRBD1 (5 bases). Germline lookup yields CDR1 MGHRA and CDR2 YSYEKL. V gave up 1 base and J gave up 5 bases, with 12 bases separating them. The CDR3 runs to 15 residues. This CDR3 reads CASSQAGLGHNEQFF. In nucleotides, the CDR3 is TGCGCCAGCAGCCAAGCAGGGCTCGGACACAATGAGCAGTTCTTC.

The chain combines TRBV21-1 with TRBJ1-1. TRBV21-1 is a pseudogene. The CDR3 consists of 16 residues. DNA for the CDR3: TGTGCCAGCAGCATCGAGAACGATGACTTGAACACTGAAGCTTTCTTT. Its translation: CASSIENDDLNTEAFF.